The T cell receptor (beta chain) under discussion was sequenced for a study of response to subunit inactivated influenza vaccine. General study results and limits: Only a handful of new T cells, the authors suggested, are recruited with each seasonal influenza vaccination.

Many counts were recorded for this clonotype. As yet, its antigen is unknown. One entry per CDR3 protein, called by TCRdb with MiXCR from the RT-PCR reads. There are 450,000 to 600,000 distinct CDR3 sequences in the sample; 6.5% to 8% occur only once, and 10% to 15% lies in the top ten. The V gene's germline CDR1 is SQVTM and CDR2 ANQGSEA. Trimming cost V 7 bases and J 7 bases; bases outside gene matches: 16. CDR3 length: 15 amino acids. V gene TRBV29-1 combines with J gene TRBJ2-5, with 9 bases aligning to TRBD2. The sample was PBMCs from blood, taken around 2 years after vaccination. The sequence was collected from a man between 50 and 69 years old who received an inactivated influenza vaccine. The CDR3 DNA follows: TGCAGCGCTACTAGCGGCGGGAGGGTTCTCCCGACCCAGTACTTC. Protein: CSATSGGRVLPTQYF.